This T cell receptor (beta chain) was sequenced during a study of cytomegalovirus exposure and HLA in healthy donors. A multiplex PCR was run with 60 Vbeta primers and 13 Jbeta primers. TCRdb's table, derived via immunoSEQ multiplex PCR, lists solely in-frame clones and lacks some. This repertoire shows around 170,000 clones, roughly 70% found once; its top ten account for roughly 1.6%. The CDR3 covers 14 residues. Per germline, CDR1 SGHRS and CDR2 YFSETQ. Trimming shortened V by 0 bases and J by 0 bases, and 4 bases separated the two germline ends. This clone turned up a few times. This sequence originates from a girl aged 5-17 years in good health and CMV-seronegative. The source material was PBMCs. J is TRBJ1-3 and V is TRBV5-1; D is ambiguous. The CDR3 sequence is CASSLGSSGNTIYF. The CDR3, as DNA: TGCGCCAGCAGCTTGGGGAGCTCTGGAAACACCATATATTTT.